The TCR beta chain described here comes from a study of PD-L1 blockade in urothelial cancer. Clones were read by immunoSEQ multiplex PCR, and TCRdb kept only the in-frame ones, dropping some. The data contain about 70,000 clones, about 90% of them seen just once; the ten biggest clones take up around 4.8%. CDR3 length: 16 amino acids. The V gene end was trimmed by 3 bases and the J gene end by 5 bases; junction bases not matched to a gene: 8. Germline CDR1 SGHRS, CDR2 YFSETQ. Documented time point: pretreatment peripheral blood. Patients presented with locally advanced or metastatic urothelial carcinoma.

This TCR derives from a man in his 70s with urothelial cancer. The genes are TRBV5-1 and TRBJ2-2; 9 bases match TRBD1. Sequenced here: PBMCs, sampled around atezolizumab (anti-PD-L1) treatment. Written as DNA, the CDR3 is TGCGCCAGCAGCTGGACAGGGGAGGCATTGACCGGGGAGCTGTTTTTT. It translates to CASSWTGEALTGELFF.